One T cell receptor beta chain is described in this entry. The clone's antigen remains unknown. Base quality data are lacking; no much larger clone is found one base away. V sheds 0 bases and J sheds 0 bases, leaving 15 bases between their ends. As encoded in the germline V gene, CDR1 is SGHVS while CDR2 is FQNEAQ. The CDR3 starts with the cysteine, ends with the phenylalanine, and has 18 residues. Only the CDR3 DNA is retained, 54 bases long and in frame from the first base. The cohort comprised several hundred healthy bone marrow donors. At the time of sampling, every cohort member was nominally healthy, though immune exposures that went unrecorded were likely present. The donor was CMV seropositive and belonged to the group of over 250 seropositive cohort members. A peripheral blood sample was provided by each donor, and peripheral blood mononuclear cells were used for TCR beta sequencing. The Qiagen DNeasy Blood Extraction Kit was used to extract genomic DNA from the blood cell samples.

This specimen comes from a study of cytomegalovirus exposure and HLA in healthy donors (dated by TCRdb to about 2017). As for the study more broadly: An earlier analysis of some 600 of the donors reported about 260 Gb of sequence data and around 120 million unique TCR beta sequences obtained from approximately 180 million T cells. Among the roughly 400 genotyped donors, about 85% belonged to the genetic ancestry cluster associated with self-reported Caucasian donors. High-throughput TCR immunosequencing, statistical association of individual TCRs with disease status, and machine learning were combined to predict cytomegalovirus infection status. Every repertoire in the discovery cohort had been generated on one and the same sequencing platform. Donor age, sex, ethnicity and CMV serostatus were compiled alongside the repertoire data. A later analysis re-analyzed previously published TCR beta repertoires from roughly 630 donors and added high-resolution HLA genotyping to study TCR occurrence patterns. The study profiled the T cell repertoires of hundreds of subjects by immunosequencing and related them to cytomegalovirus serostatus. Along with the approximately 600-subject first cohort, a separate validation cohort of about 110 different subjects was used. An early release covering about 600 HLA-typed donors comprised roughly 300 gigabases of sequencing data and approximately 80 million unique TCR sequences. The study aimed to test whether cataloging public T cell receptors could reveal signatures of past pathogen exposure. Among some 400 genotyped donors of the cohort, an average of about 220,000 unique TCR beta nucleotide sequences was sequenced per donor, of which approximately 18% were non-productive. Rather than using new phenotypic data, the later analysis identified candidate immune exposures from TCR beta sequences and from how often those sequences occurred across donors. To decide whether each TCR beta V gene segment behaved as functional or pseudogenic, an earlier analysis of 587 of the donors relied on high-throughput TCR beta sequencing. The number of typed donors differed by locus: 629-630 for A, B, C, DRB1 and DQB1; approximately 520 for DQA1; approximately 600 for DPA1; and some 450 for DPB1. In a later genetic analysis, genome-wide SNP genotypes for 398 of the 666 donors were used, and that subset was treated as a discovery cohort. Because of strong linkage in the cohort, roughly five DR-DQ haplotypes were treated as single units for association and clustering. Class I and class II HLA loci were covered by the typing at four-digit resolution.

Beyond this particular receptor, the publication reports: Assigning TCR associations to individual alleles was difficult when HLA alleles, especially DR and DQ, strongly co-occurred. A further reported finding was that TCR beta sequences accurately predicted the HLA-A and HLA-B alleles for most subjects in the first cohort. A later analysis reported that several top co-occurrence clusters appeared linked to parvovirus B19, influenza, CMV and Epstein-Barr virus. The 87-base-pair reads could not distinguish some IMGT-functional V segments, including TRBV6-2 and TRBV6-3, so those segments were excluded. Most CMV-associated TCR beta chains appeared to be HLA-restricted in a later analysis, and the HLA associations seemed to be driven largely by CMV exposure. In an earlier analysis of some 540 of the donors, most TCR beta V segments appeared in productive rearrangements about 87% or about 30% of the time, broadly matching IMGT annotations. The cohort was sequenced for TCR beta chains only, and without alpha or paired-chain data the features that could be detected were limited. Sequencing depth was assumed to be roughly uniform across donors in the presence/absence analyses, though that assumption may not hold. Immune exposure information for the cohort was limited to CMV serostatus. Because counts were too low, about 15 rarely observed V segments, including chromosome 9 orphons, were left out of the earlier analysis of a few hundred of the donors. In a later analysis, HLA-associated TCR beta chains showed more clonal expansion and lower generation probabilities than non-associated chains that were equally common. Specific HLA alleles were associated with 15,000 to 20,000 TCR beta sequences at a false discovery rate of 0.05 in a later analysis. According to a later analysis, TCR association rates differed among HLA loci, with DRB1 alleles showing the most associated TCRs and HLA-C alleles showing the fewest. A later genetic analysis reported fewer N-insertions in productive TCRs among donors in an Asian-associated ancestry cluster than the roughly 700-donor mean. V-gene and J-gene trimming of TCR beta chains was associated with a missense DCLRE1C variant in a later genetic analysis, and the association was replicated in an independent cohort. A few of the identified cytomegalovirus-associated TCR beta chains were confirmed in vitro to be specific for cytomegalovirus antigens. The authors suggested that the approach could potentially be generalized to other disease states and immunological phenotypes. The classifier was reported to diagnose cytomegalovirus status with high specificity and sensitivity in both the original cohort and the validation cohort. The study gave a list of roughly 150 TCR beta chains associated with cytomegalovirus. A cluster of highly shared sequence variants was judged likely to be a technical artifact of the sequencing pipeline. Because some donors lacked HLA typing at each locus, the association tests relied only on the typed subset. Most TCR sequences were observed very rarely across donors, whereas some public TCRs were present in many individuals. Linkage disequilibrium might explain the correlated functional status among segregating V segments, but an unknown experimental factor could not be ruled out.

The library was generated by the immunoSEQ multiplex PCR assay. The multiplex PCR relied on a mix of 60 forward primers for TCR Vbeta segments and 13 reverse primers for TCR Jbeta segments. A multiplex PCR assay on genomic DNA amplified the CDR3 region of rearranged TCR beta genes. The Illumina HiSeq System was used to sequence the amplified TCR beta libraries as 87-base-pair reads. Concerning the study's data processing: A later analysis tallied 80 million to 95 million unique TCR beta chains across the approximately 670 repertoires, and approximately 12 million of those chains were shared by two or more donors. A nearest-neighbor algorithm error-corrected the raw reads and collapsed the reads into unique sequences, merging closely related sequences to remove PCR and sequencing errors. To assign V, D and J gene segments, CDR3 sequences were aligned to IMGT reference sequences. Each retained sequence needed at least a six-nucleotide match to both a V gene segment and a J gene segment. A rearrangement was called productive if the CDR3 had no stop codons and remained in frame with V and J, and every other rearrangement was called non-productive. CDR3 was defined according to IMGT convention as the region running from the second conserved V-encoded cysteine to the conserved J-encoded phenylalanine. Sequences without an unambiguous match to a single V gene segment were excluded from the earlier analysis of a few hundred of the donors. In an earlier analysis of some 590 of the donors, a V segment was called functional when productive rearrangements were above 56.7%, and segregating when the standard deviation between donors exceeded 5%. To diagnose cytomegalovirus status from the catalog of TCR beta chain sequences, a statistical classification framework was built. In a later analysis, TCR nucleotide sequences were compared against IMGT/GENE-DB human TR gene sequences so that V and J genes could be assigned. Using the TCRdist pipeline, a later analysis assigned CDR3 sequences along with most-parsimonious VDJ recombination scenarios. In a later analysis, each TCR beta chain was defined by its CDR3 amino acid sequence together with its V-gene family, and reads without a unique V-gene family were excluded. As a way to deal with suspected cross-contamination and a sequencing artifact, a later analysis dropped under 600 nucleotide sequences that were highly shared and had low generation probability. In a later analysis, a clonal expansion index for each public chain was calculated from normalized within-repertoire ranks of inferred template counts. In a later analysis, generation probabilities were computed using a VDJ recombination model fitted to out-of-frame rearrangements, and the results were checked against IGoR. A later analysis scored TCR-TCR, TCR-HLA and TCR-CMV co-occurrence with hypergeometric tests, applying a repertoire-size bias correction to TCR pairs. In a later analysis, false discovery rates were estimated by permuting HLA or CMV assignments 20 times. In a later analysis, co-occurring TCRs were grouped using DBSCAN, with TCRdist sequence similarity added in when clustering inside HLA-allele-positive subsets. Repertoires with fewer than 30,000 or more than 120,000 public chains were left out of co-occurrence clustering, as were about 5 repertoires with anomalous nucleotide sharing. TCRdb obtained this table from immuneACCESS and retained in-frame rearrangements with V and J assigned. These tables miss some clones; where compared with another copy, unresolved V genes account for less than half of the shortfall, and the remainder is unexplained. That table is the source of V, J and clone size, and D and trimming were worked out from the DNA. Counted in this sample were about 99,000 clones; around three quarters of them appeared once. The ten largest clones add up to more than 2.5% of the sample.

This clonotype was sampled from a male donor in good health and CMV-seropositive. Material for sequencing was PBMCs. Rearrangement joined TRBV7-8 to TRBJ1-5, with a tentative D gene TRBD1 over 6 matching bases. Here is the DNA: TGTGCCAGCAGCTTAGCGACAGGTTTTGGGGCTAGCAATCAGCCCCAGCATTTT. This is translated as CASSLATGFGASNQPQHF.